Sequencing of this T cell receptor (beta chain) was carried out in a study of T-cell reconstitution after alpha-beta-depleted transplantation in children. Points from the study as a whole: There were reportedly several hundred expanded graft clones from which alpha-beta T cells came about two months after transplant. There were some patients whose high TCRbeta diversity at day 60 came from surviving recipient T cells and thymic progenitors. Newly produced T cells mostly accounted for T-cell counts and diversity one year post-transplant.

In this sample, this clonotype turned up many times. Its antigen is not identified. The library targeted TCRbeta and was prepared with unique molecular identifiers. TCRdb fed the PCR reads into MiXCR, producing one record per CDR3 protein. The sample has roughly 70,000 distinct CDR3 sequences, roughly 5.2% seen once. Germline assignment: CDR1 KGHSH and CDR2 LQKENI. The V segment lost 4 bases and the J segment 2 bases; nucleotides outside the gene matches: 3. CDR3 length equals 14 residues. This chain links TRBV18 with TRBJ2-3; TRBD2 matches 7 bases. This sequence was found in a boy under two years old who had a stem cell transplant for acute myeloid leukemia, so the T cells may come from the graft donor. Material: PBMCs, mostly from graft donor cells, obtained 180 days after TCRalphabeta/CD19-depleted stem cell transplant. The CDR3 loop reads CASSHGLDTDTQYF. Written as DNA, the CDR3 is TGTGCCAGCTCACACGGACTAGACACAGATACGCAGTATTTT.